The present T cell receptor (beta chain) was sequenced within a study of blood T cell repertoires in COVID-19. Study information: Specimens from acute and convalescent COVID-19 originated in the United States, Italy and Spain. PBMCs, B-cell-depleted T cells, or T cells provided the cDNA or gDNA that made up the material.

The germline V and J ends were trimmed by 3 bases and 2 bases, with 13 bases remaining between them. CDR3 length: 15 amino acids. Germline lookup yields CDR1 KGHSH and CDR2 LQKENI. Per the study methods: Amplification with reference gene primers provided the estimates of nucleated cell counts. Sequenced by immunoSEQ multiplex PCR; TCRdb stores in-frame clones only, minus some. The V and J calls and clone size come from that table; D and trimming were worked out from the DNA. The sample lists around 50,000 clones; around 85% were seen once. V gene TRBV18 combines with J gene TRBJ1-2; no reliable D call. The sample consisted of peripheral blood. The TCR originated in an elderly woman with acute or convalescent COVID-19. The CDR3 reads CASSPGYGVNYGYTF. The CDR3 DNA is TGTGCCAGCTCACCTGGCTACGGGGTGAACTATGGCTACACCTTC.